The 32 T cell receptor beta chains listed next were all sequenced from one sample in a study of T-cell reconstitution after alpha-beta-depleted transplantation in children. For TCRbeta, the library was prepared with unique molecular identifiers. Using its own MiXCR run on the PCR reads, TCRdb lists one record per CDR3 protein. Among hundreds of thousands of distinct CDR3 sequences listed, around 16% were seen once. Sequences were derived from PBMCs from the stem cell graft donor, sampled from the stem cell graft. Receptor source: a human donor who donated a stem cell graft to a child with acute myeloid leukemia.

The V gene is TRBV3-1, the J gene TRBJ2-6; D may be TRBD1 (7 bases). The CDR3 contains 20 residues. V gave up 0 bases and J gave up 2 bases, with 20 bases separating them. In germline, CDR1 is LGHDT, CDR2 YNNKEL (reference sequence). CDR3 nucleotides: TGTGCCAGCAGCCAAGATCTCGGCGGGAAAGGGGGCACTGGGGCCAACGTCCTGACTTTC. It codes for CASSQDLGGKGGTGANVLTF.

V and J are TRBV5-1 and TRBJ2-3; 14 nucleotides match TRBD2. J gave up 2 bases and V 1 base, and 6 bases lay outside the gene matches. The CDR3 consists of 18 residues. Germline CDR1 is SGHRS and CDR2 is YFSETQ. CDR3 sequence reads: CASSLPGTSGSVTDTQYF. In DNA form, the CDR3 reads TGCGCCAGCAGCTTGCCAGGGACTAGCGGGAGTGTCACAGATACGCAGTATTTT.

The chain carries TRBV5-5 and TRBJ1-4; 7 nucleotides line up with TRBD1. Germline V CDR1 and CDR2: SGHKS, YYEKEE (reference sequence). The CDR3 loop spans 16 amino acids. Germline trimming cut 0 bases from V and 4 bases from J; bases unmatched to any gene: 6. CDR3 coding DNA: TGTGCCAGCAGCTTGGGTCGACAGGGAATTAATGAAAAACTGTTTTTT. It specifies CASSLGRQGINEKLFF. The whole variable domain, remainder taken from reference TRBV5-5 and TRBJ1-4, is DAGVTQSPTHLIKTRGQQVTLRCSPISGHKSVSWYQQVLGQGPQFIFQYYEKEERGRGNFPDRFSARQFPNYSSELNVNALLLGDSALYLCASSLGRQGINEKLFFGSGTQLSVL.

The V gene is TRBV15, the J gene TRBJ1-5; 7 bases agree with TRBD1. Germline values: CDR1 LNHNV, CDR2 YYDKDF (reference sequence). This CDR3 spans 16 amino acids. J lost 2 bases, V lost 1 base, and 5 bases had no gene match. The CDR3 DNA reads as TGTGCCACCAGCAGAGGAACCCAGGGGGGCAATCAGCCCCAGCATTTT. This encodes CATSRGTQGGNQPQHF.

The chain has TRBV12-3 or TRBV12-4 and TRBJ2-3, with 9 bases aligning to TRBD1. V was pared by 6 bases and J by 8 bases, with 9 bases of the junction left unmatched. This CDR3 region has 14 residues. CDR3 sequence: CASSDRGGVGTQYF. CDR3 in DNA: TGTGCCAGCAGCGACAGGGGGGGCGTCGGTACGCAGTATTTT.

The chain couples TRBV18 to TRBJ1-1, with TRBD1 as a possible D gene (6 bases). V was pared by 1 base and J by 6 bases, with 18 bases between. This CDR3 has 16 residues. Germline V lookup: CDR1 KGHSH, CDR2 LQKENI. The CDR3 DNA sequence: TGTGCCAGCTCACCACGAGTTACAGGGATGATCCCTGAAGCTTTCTTT. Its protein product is CASSPRVTGMIPEAFF.

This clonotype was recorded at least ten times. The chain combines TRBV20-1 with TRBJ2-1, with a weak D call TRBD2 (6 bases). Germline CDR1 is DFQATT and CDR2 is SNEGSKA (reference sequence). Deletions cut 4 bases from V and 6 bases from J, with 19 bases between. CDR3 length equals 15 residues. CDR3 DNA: TGCAGTGCTAACCCGGACTACCTCAACCTCAATGAGCAGTTCTTC. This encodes CSANPDYLNLNEQFF.

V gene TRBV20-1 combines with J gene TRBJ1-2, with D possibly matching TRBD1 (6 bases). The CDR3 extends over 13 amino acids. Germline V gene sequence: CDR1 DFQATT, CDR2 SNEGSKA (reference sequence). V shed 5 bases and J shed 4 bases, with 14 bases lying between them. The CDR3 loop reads CSARVGGVYGYTF. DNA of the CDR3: TGCAGTGCTCGGGTTGGGGGCGTCTATGGCTACACCTTC.

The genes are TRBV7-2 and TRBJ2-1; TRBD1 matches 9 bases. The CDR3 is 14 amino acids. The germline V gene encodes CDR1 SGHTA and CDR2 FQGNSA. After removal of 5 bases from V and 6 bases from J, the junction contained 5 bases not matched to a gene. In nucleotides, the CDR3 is TGTGCCAGCAGCCCGGACAGGGGTTTCAATGAGCAGTTCTTC. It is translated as CASSPDRGFNEQFF. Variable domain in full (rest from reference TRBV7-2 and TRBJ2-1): GAGVSQSPSNKVTEKGKDVELRCDPISGHTALYWYRQSLGQGLEFLIYFQGNSAPDKSGLPSDRFSAERTGGSVSTLTIQRTQQEDSAVYLCASSPDRGFNEQFFGPGTRLTVL.

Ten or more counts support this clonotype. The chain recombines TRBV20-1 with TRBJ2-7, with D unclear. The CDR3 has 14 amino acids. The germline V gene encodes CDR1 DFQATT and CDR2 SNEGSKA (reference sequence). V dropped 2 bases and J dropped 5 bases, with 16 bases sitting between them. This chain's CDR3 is CSARPPGRLHEQYF. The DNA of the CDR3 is TGCAGTGCTAGACCGCCCGGACGTCTCCACGAGCAGTACTTC.

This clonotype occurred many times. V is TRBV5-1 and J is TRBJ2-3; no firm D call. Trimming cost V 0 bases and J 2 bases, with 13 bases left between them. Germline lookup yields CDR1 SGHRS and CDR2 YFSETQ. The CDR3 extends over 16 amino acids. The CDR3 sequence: CASSLGATGPTDTQYF. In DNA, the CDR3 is TGCGCCAGCAGCTTGGGGGCAACGGGTCCCACAGATACGCAGTATTTT.

The CDR3 DNA follows: TGTGCCAGCAGCTTAGGGGGAGACTGGCCATCTAGCACAGATACGCAGTATTTT. This translates into CASSLGGDWPSSTDTQYF. The chain recombines TRBV7-6 with TRBJ2-3; D possibly corresponds to TRBD2 (5 bases). The CDR3 length is 18 residues. The V and J ends lost 1 base and 0 bases respectively, with 17 bases between them. CDR1 is SGHVS and CDR2 is FNYEAQ in the germline V gene.

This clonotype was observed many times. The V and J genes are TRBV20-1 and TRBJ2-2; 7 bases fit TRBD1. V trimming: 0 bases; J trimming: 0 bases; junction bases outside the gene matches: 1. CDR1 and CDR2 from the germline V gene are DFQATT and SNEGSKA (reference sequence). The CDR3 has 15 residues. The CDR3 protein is CSARDDRANTGELFF. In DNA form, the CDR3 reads TGCAGTGCTAGAGACGACAGGGCGAACACCGGGGAGCTGTTTTTT.

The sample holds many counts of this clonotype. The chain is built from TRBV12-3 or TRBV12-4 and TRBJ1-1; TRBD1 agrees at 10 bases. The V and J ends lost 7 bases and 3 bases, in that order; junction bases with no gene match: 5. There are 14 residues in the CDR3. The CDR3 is CASTKTGGYTEAFF. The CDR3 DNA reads TGTGCCAGCACCAAGACAGGGGGCTACACTGAAGCTTTCTTT.

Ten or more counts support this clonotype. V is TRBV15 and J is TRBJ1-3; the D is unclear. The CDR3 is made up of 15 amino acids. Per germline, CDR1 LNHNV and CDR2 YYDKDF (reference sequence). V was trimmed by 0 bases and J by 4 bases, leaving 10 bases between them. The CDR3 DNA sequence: TGTGCCACCAGCAGAGAGCGGAACTCCGGAAACACCATATATTTT. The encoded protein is CATSRERNSGNTIYF. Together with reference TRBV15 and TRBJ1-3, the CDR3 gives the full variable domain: DAMVIQNPRYQVTQFGKPVTLSCSQTLNHNVMYWYQQKSSQAPKLLFHYYDKDFNNEADTPDNFQSRRPNTSFCFLDIRSPGLGDTAMYLCATSRERNSGNTIYFGEGSWLTVV.

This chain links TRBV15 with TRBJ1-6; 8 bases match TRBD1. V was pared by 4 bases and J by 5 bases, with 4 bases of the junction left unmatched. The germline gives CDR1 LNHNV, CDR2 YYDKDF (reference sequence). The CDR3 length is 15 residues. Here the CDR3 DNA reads TGTGCCACCAGCATCGACAGGGGAGATAATTCACCCCTCCACTTT. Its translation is CATSIDRGDNSPLHF.

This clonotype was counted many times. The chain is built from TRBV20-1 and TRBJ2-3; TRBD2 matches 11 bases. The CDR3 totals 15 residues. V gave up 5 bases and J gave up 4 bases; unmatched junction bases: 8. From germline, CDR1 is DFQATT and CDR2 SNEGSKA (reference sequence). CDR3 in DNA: TGCAGTGCTGCCCCGACTAGCGGGGTTTCAGATACGCAGTATTTT. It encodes CSAAPTSGVSDTQYF.

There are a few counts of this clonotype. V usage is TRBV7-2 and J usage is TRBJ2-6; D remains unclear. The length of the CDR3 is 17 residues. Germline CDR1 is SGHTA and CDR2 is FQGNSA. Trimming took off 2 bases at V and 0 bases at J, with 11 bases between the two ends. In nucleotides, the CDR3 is TGTGCCAGCAGCTTATCGGTGAAAAGCTCTGGGGCCAACGTCCTGACTTTC. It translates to CASSLSVKSSGANVLTF.

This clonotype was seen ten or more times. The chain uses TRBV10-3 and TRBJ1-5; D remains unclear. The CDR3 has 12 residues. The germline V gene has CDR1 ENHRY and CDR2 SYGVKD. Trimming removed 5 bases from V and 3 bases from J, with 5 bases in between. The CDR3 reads CAISRNNQPQHF. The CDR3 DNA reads TGTGCCATCAGTAGGAACAATCAGCCCCAGCATTTT.

Written as DNA, the CDR3 is TGCAGTGCCAAAGCGCTTTACACCGGGGAGCTGTTTTTT. The encoded protein is CSAKALYTGELFF. The chain has TRBV20-1 and TRBJ2-2; D is unresolved. Germline CDR1 reads DFQATT; CDR2 reads SNEGSKA (reference sequence). With 6 bases removed from V and 3 bases from J, the gap between germline ends came to 11 bases. This CDR3 is built from 13 residues.

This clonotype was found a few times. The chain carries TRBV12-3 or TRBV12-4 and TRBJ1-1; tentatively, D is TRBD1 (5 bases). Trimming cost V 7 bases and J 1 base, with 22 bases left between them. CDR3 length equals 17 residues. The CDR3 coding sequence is TGTGCCAGCATCTGGACTTTTAGGGGCCTGGAGAACACTGAAGCTTTCTTT. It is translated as CASIWTFRGLENTEAFF.

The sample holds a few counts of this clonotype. The CDR3 spells CASLEGWNTEAFF. DNA of the CDR3: TGTGCCAGTCTTGAAGGCTGGAACACTGAAGCTTTCTTT. This chain links TRBV28 with TRBJ1-1; no definite D call. The ends were cut back, 9 bases at V and 1 base at J, with 12 bases in the middle. Looked up from germline, CDR1 is MDHEN and CDR2 is SYDVKM. CDR3 size: 13 residues. The full variable domain, in which reference TRBV28 and TRBJ1-1 provide the parts outside the CDR3, is DVKVTQSSRYLVKRTGEKVFLECVQDMDHENMFWYRQDPGLGLRLIYFSYDVKMKEKGDIPEGYSVSREKKERFSLILESASTNQTSMYLCASLEGWNTEAFFGQGTRLTVV.

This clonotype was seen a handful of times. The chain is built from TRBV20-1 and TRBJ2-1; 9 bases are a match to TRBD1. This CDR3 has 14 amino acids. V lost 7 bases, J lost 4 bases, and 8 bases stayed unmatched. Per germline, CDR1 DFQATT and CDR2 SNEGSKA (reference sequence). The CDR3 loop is CSVRDRALYNEQFF. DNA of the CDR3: TGCAGTGTCCGGGACAGGGCTTTATACAATGAGCAGTTCTTC.

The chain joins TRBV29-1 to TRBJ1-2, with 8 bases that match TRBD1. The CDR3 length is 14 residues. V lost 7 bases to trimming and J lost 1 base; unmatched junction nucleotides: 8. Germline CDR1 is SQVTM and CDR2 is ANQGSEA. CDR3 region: CSALGGQGNYGYTF. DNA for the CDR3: TGCAGCGCCCTCGGTGGACAGGGTAACTATGGCTACACCTTC.

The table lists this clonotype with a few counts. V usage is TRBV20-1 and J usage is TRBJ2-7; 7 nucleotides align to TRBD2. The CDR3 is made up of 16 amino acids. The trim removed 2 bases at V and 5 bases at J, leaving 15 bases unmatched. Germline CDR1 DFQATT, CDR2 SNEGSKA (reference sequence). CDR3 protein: CSARSPDGEGVDEQYF. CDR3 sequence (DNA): TGCAGTGCTAGAAGTCCCGACGGGGAGGGCGTGGACGAGCAGTACTTC.

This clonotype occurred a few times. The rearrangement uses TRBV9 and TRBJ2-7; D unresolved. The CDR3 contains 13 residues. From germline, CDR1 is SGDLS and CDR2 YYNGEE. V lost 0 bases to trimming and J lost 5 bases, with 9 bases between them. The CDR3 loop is CASSVASEDEQYF. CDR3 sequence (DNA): TGTGCCAGCAGCGTAGCGAGTGAGGACGAGCAGTACTTC.

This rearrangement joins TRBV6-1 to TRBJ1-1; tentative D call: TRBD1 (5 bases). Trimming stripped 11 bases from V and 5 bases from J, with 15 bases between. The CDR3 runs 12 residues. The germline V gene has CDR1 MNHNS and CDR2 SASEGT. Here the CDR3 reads CACSGTVTEAFF. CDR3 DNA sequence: TGTGCCTGTTCCGGGACGGTAACTGAAGCTTTCTTT.

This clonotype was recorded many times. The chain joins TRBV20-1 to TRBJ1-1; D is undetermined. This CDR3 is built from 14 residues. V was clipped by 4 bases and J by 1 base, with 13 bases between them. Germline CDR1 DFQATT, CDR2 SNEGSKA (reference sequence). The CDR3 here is CSATTRRWNTEAFF. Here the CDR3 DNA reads TGCAGTGCTACTACTCGAAGGTGGAACACTGAAGCTTTCTTT.

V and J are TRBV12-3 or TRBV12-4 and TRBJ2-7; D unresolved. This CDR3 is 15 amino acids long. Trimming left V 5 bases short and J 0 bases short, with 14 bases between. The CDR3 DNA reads TGTGCCAGCAGTCCCCGACACAAGGGCTCCTACGAGCAGTACTTC. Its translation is CASSPRHKGSYEQYF.

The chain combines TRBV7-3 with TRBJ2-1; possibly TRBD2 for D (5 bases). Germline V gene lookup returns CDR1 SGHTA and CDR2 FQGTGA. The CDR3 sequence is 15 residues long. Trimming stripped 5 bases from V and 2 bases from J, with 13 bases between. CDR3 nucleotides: TGTGCCAGCAGCGCCGGGGTCCTGGCCTACAATGAGCAGTTCTTC. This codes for CASSAGVLAYNEQFF.

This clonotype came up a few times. For the CDR3, the DNA is TGCAGTGCTGCCCAGGTCCCTGGGGCCAACGTCCTGACTTTC. As protein: CSAAQVPGANVLTF. V is TRBV20-1 and J is TRBJ2-6; no reliable D call. Germline CDR1 reads DFQATT; CDR2 reads SNEGSKA (reference sequence). The CDR3 is made up of 14 amino acids. The V end was cut by 5 bases, the J end by 2 bases, with 10 bases between.

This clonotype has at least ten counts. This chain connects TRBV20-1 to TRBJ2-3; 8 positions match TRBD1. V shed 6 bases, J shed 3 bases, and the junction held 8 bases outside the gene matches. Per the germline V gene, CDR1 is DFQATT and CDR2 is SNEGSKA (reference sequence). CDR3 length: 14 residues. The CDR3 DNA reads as TGCAGTGCCCCCGGACAGGGAAAAACAGATACGCAGTATTTT. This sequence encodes CSAPGQGKTDTQYF.